This record concerns one T cell receptor (beta chain) sequence. What it recognizes is unknown. Amplification used 60 Vbeta primers and 13 Jbeta primers. Method: immunoSEQ multiplex PCR; TCRdb's copy keeps in-frame clones and lacks some. The table lists 45,000 to 55,000 clones, 60% to 85% of them singletons. Trimming shortened V by 4 bases and J by 8 bases, and 18 bases separated the two germline ends. This CDR3 is 15 amino acids long. Germline lookup yields CDR1 GTSNPN and CDR2 SVGIG (reference sequence). The data belong to a study of cytomegalovirus exposure and HLA in healthy donors. Study-wide findings and caveats: In a later analysis, V- and J-gene trimming of beta chains associated with a DCLRE1C missense variant, replicated independently.

Donors sampled were nominally healthy, though unrecorded immune exposures were likely. This chain connects TRBV30 to TRBJ1-6, with D possibly TRBD1 on 5 matching bases. Sequences were obtained from PBMCs. The receptor was isolated from a man under 40 in good health and CMV-seropositive. The CDR3 region has the DNA TGTGCCTGGACCGTCACCGGGACTTGGGATTCACCCCTCCACTTT. Translating gives CAWTVTGTWDSPLHF. The variable domain in full, completed from reference TRBV30 and TRBJ1-6, reads SQTIHQWPATLVQPVGSPLSLECTVEGTSNPNLYWYRQAAGRGLQLLFYSVGIGQISSEVPQNLSASRPQDRQFILSSKKLLLSDSGFYLCAWTVTGTWDSPLHFGNGTRLTVT.